Sequencing of this TCR beta chain was carried out in a study of cytomegalovirus exposure and HLA in healthy donors. In regard to this clone: Its antigen is not identified.

This CDR3 has 12 residues. CDR1 is SEHNR, CDR2 FQNEAQ, per germline (reference sequence). With V trimmed by 5 bases and J by 11 bases, 8 bases remained unmatched. It was healthy bone marrow donors who served as donors. Study findings and constraints: A later analysis showed TCR association rates differing by HLA locus, peaking at DRB1 and lowest at HLA-C. Among immune exposure information, only CMV serostatus was available.

Primers included in the PCR were 60 Vbeta and 13 Jbeta primers. Clones were read by immunoSEQ multiplex PCR, and TCRdb kept only the in-frame ones, dropping some. This sample has approximately 180,000 clones, with 84% found just once. The sequence was obtained from a girl between 5 and 17 years old in good health and CMV-seropositive. Sequencing was carried out using PBMCs. V and J are TRBV7-9 and TRBJ2-5; 7 bases fit TRBD2. CDR3 nucleotides: TGTGCCAGCAGCCCTCTGGGGAGGGAGCAGTACTTC. This codes for CASSPLGREQYF.